This T cell receptor (beta chain) was captured by sequencing in a study of metastatic and nonmetastatic thyroid tumors. Study summary: Repertoire comparisons spanned blood and tumor or nodule tissue from malignant and benign thyroid patients.

Regarding the study as a whole: Benign nodules reportedly had significantly lower TCR beta diversity than malignant thyroid tumors in blood and tumor.

The entire patient cohort was treatment-naive prior to thyroid surgery. This clone was counted at least ten times. Its cognate antigen is unknown. Authors' processing steps: CDR3 was compared across clinicopathological groups, and the resulting differences were used to build a distant-metastasis classifier for papillary thyroid cancer. TCRdb reassembled clones from the PCR reads with MiXCR. The authors' filters were not applied to this entry. The sample carries approximately 28,000 clones, about 15% recorded once. V shed 5 bases, J shed 1 base, and the junction held 3 bases outside the gene matches. This CDR3 is 14 amino acids long. Per germline, CDR1 SQVTM and CDR2 ANQGSEA.

Source material: blood. This TCR came from a male donor with papillary thyroid cancer or a benign thyroid nodule (not recorded which). Some clones in this sample may be carry-over from other donors' samples. This rearrangement joins TRBV29-1 to TRBJ2-7; TRBD2 matches 12 bases. The CDR3 here is CSVSTSGRSYEQYF. Written as DNA, the CDR3 is TGCAGCGTTTCTACTAGCGGGAGGTCCTACGAGCAGTACTTC.